What follows are 29 T cell receptor beta chains derived from one specimen sequenced in a study of multiple sclerosis patients with progressive multifocal leukoencephalopathy. Profiled with immunoSEQ multiplex PCR; TCRdb holds only in-frame clones, not every one. The sample holds 30,000 or so clones; more than 70% are singletons and the top ten take around 11%. The time point: time of PML onset. Source: PBMCs, taken from a patient treated with natalizumab. The receptors shown here come from a young woman with progressive multifocal leukoencephalopathy.

The chain's CDR3 is CASSRDLGDRGQAFF. The CDR3 bases are TGTGCCAGCTCACGAGACCTCGGAGACAGGGGACAAGCTTTCTTT. The V call is TRBV18, the J call TRBJ1-1; 8 bases are shared with TRBD1. CDR1 is KGHSH, CDR2 LQKENI, per germline. The CDR3 is made up of 15 amino acids. Trimming removed 4 bases from V and 9 bases from J; junction bases left unmatched: 13. Using reference TRBV18 and TRBJ1-1 for the parts outside the CDR3, the full variable domain is NAGVMQNPRHLVRRRGQEARLRCSPMKGHSHVYWYRQLPEEGLKFMVYLQKENIIDESGMPKERFSAEFPKEGPSILRIQQVVRGDSAAYFCASSRDLGDRGQAFFGQGTRLTVV.

This sequence joins TRBV28 and TRBJ2-7; D possibly matches TRBD1 or TRBD2 (5 bases each). Trimming cost V 8 bases and J 6 bases, with 23 bases left between them. Germline V gene lookup returns CDR1 MDHEN and CDR2 SYDVKM. This CDR3 has 15 residues. CDR3 DNA: TGTGCCAGCTCCGATGCCGGGACCGCACCGATCGAGCAGTACTTC. It codes for CASSDAGTAPIEQYF. The whole variable domain, filled in from reference TRBV28 and TRBJ2-7, reads DVKVTQSSRYLVKRTGEKVFLECVQDMDHENMFWYRQDPGLGLRLIYFSYDVKMKEKGDIPEGYSVSREKKERFSLILESASTNQTSMYLCASSDAGTAPIEQYFGPGTRLTVT.

In DNA, the CDR3 is TGCAGCGCAGCCGGGACAGATTACGGGGAGCTGTTTTTT. Translating gives CSAAGTDYGELFF. V usage is TRBV29-1 and J usage is TRBJ2-2; 7 bases agree with TRBD1. V trimming: 7 bases; J trimming: 7 bases; junction bases outside the gene matches: 9. Germline V gives CDR1 SQVTM, CDR2 ANQGSEA. This CDR3 is built from 13 residues.

This clone appeared a few times. The chain couples TRBV19 to TRBJ1-6; D remains unclear. Germline V gene data show CDR1 as LNHDA and CDR2 as SQIVND (reference sequence). The CDR3 is 14 residues long. V was trimmed by 0 bases and J by 15 bases, leaving 15 bases between them. CDR3 in DNA: TGTGCCAGTAGTATAGATCTTCGGGCCCGGATCCTCCACTTT. Its protein is CASSIDLRARILHF.

The chain employs TRBV10-3 and TRBJ1-5; D not resolved. The CDR3 runs to 13 residues. The V gene lost 3 bases and the J gene lost 7 bases, with 10 bases spanning the gap. The V gene's germline CDR1 is ENHRY and CDR2 SYGVKD. CDR3 loop: CAISEQINQPQHF. CDR3 sequence (DNA): TGTGCCATCAGTGAACAGATCAACCAGCCCCAGCATTTT.

J is TRBJ1-5 and V is TRBV5-6, with D possibly matching TRBD1 (5 bases). CDR1 and CDR2 from the germline V gene are SGHDT and YYEEEE. Trimming stripped 3 bases from V and 0 bases from J, with 10 bases between. The CDR3 has 15 amino acids. The CDR3 sequence is CASSSGPASNQPQHF. The CDR3 DNA is TGTGCCAGCAGCTCGGGACCTGCTAGCAATCAGCCCCAGCATTTT.

The chain links TRBV28 to TRBJ2-7; D unclear. V was cut by 6 bases and J by 1 base, with 7 bases left in between. This CDR3 spans 12 amino acids. CDR1 is MDHEN, CDR2 SYDVKM, per germline. The DNA of the CDR3 is TGTGCCAGCAGCATACCATCCTACGAGCAGTACTTC. It codes for CASSIPSYEQYF.

The V gene is TRBV19, the J gene TRBJ1-5, with TRBD1 matching over 7 bases. CDR3 size: 15 residues. Germline CDR1 is LNHDA and CDR2 is SQIVND (reference sequence). V lost 2 bases, J lost 6 bases, and 7 bases stayed unmatched. CDR3 DNA: TGTGCCAGTAGTATATCACAGGGGAGAATTCAGCCCCAGCATTTT. Amino acids: CASSISQGRIQPQHF.

V is TRBV5-5 and J is TRBJ2-1, with TRBD2 matching 13 bases. The CDR3 runs 19 residues. After removal of 0 bases from V and 5 bases from J, the junction contained 11 bases not matched to a gene. Germline V lookup: CDR1 SGHKS, CDR2 YYEKEE (reference sequence). The CDR3 loop reads CASSLAILAGGILNNEQFF. The CDR3 DNA reads as TGTGCCAGCAGCTTGGCCATACTAGCGGGAGGGATTCTCAACAATGAGCAGTTCTTC.

The rearrangement uses TRBV5-1 and TRBJ2-3; no clear D gene. Germline CDR1 reads SGHRS; CDR2 reads YFSETQ. This CDR3 comprises 13 residues. The V and J ends lost 2 bases and 4 bases respectively, with 8 bases between them. This CDR3 reads CASSFGISDTQYF. CDR3 DNA sequence: TGCGCCAGCAGCTTCGGAATCTCAGATACGCAGTATTTT.

This clone was picked up one time. The rearrangement links TRBV28 to TRBJ2-3; D possibly corresponds to TRBD2 (6 bases). The germline gives CDR1 MDHEN, CDR2 SYDVKM. Trimming stripped 6 bases from V and 1 base from J, with 17 bases between. This CDR3 region has 16 residues. The CDR3 sequence is CASSGTQGDGTDTQYF. The CDR3, as DNA: TGTGCCAGCAGCGGGACTCAGGGCGACGGCACAGATACGCAGTATTTT.

The J gene is TRBJ1-2, the V gene TRBV2, with unresolved D. V lost 7 bases and J lost 2, with 11 bases in between. Germline-derived CDR1 and CDR2 are SNHLY and FYNNEI. This CDR3 contains 13 residues. CDR3 protein: CASKKQENYGYTF. The CDR3 DNA is TGTGCCAGCAAAAAGCAGGAGAACTATGGCTACACCTTC.

This clone was seen a single time. The genes are TRBV6-1 and TRBJ2-3; no clear D. The germline CDR1 and CDR2 sequences are MNHNS and SASEGT. This CDR3 has 16 residues. Trimming removed 1 base from V and 0 bases from J, with 11 bases in between. The DNA for the CDR3 is TGTGCCAGCAGTGAAGTCGGCGGTACCAGCACAGATACGCAGTATTTT. Protein sequence: CASSEVGGTSTDTQYF.

The rearrangement joins TRBV7-9 to TRBJ2-5; no clear D. The CDR3 contains 11 residues. The germline CDR1 and CDR2 sequences are SEHNR and FQNEAQ (reference sequence). The V gene lost 5 bases and the J gene lost 2 bases, with 3 bases spanning the gap. The CDR3 DNA follows: TGTGCCAGCAGCAATCAAGAGACCCAGTACTTC. The encoded protein is CASSNQETQYF.

V usage is TRBV5-6 and J usage is TRBJ2-1, with 8 positions matching TRBD1. The CDR3 sequence is 15 residues long. The ends lost 1 base at V and 5 bases at J; junction bases unmatched: 5. Germline loops: CDR1 SGHDT, CDR2 YYEEEE. The CDR3, as DNA: TGTGCCAGCAGCTTGAGTCAGGGGGCTAACAATGAGCAGTTCTTC. This sequence encodes CASSLSQGANNEQFF.

The genes are TRBV11-2 and TRBJ2-3, with 12 bases aligning to TRBD2. V lost 5 bases to trimming and J lost 5 bases; unmatched junction nucleotides: 8. The germline CDR1 and CDR2 sequences are SGHAT and FQNNGV. The CDR3 runs to 16 residues. CDR3 in DNA: TGTGCCAGCAGCCCACTAGCGGGGGGCCCCCGAGATACGCAGTATTTT. Protein product: CASSPLAGGPRDTQYF.

The chain is built from TRBV12-5 and TRBJ2-4; TRBD2 matches at 14 bases. Germline CDR1 is LGHNT and CDR2 is FRNRAP. With 6 bases clipped from V and 1 base from J, the junction kept 11 bases outside the gene matches. This CDR3 is 19 amino acids long. Here the CDR3 reads CASGPAGGLAGEAKNIQYF. DNA of the CDR3: TGTGCTAGTGGCCCCGCTGGGGGACTAGCGGGAGAGGCCAAAAACATTCAGTACTTC.

This clone was counted a single time. The V and J genes are TRBV4-1 and TRBJ2-1, with D unclear. Germline V CDR1 and CDR2: MGHRA, YSYEKL. Trimming cost V 1 base and J 3 bases, with 10 bases left between them. CDR3 size: 15 residues. The CDR3 bases are TGCGCCAGCAGCCAAGGAGCTCCGGGCTACAATGAGCAGTTCTTC. This translates into CASSQGAPGYNEQFF.

This chain uses TRBV28 with TRBJ2-7; 9 bases line up with TRBD1. In germline, CDR1 is MDHEN, CDR2 SYDVKM. CDR3 length: 14 residues. The V and J ends lost 3 bases and 4 bases, in that order; junction bases with no gene match: 4. CDR3 sequence reads: CASSLATGGYEQYF. The CDR3 nucleotides read TGTGCCAGCAGTTTGGCGACAGGGGGTTACGAGCAGTACTTC.

The chain uses TRBV9 and TRBJ1-2; maybe TRBD1 (5 bases). This CDR3 is 15 amino acids long. V was shortened by 2 bases and J by 2 bases, with 13 bases between the two germline ends. In germline, CDR1 is SGDLS, CDR2 YYNGEE. CDR3 region: CASSVSPKGNYGYTF. The CDR3 nucleotides are TGTGCCAGCAGCGTGTCCCCAAAGGGGAACTATGGCTACACCTTC.

J is TRBJ2-2 and V is TRBV30; TRBD2 matches at 12 bases. V lost 8 bases to trimming and J lost 3 bases; unmatched junction nucleotides: 4. Germline V gene lookup returns CDR1 GTSNPN and CDR2 SVGIG (reference sequence). CDR3 length: 14 amino acids. In DNA, the CDR3 is TGTGCCGGGACTAGCGGGCTTTACACCGGGGAGCTGTTTTTT. This translates into CAGTSGLYTGELFF. The full variable domain, rest sourced from reference TRBV30 and TRBJ2-2, is SQTIHQWPATLVQPVGSPLSLECTVEGTSNPNLYWYRQAAGRGLQLLFYSVGIGQISSEVPQNLSASRPQDRQFILSSKKLLLSDSGFYLCAGTSGLYTGELFFGEGSRLTVL.

The chain uses TRBV5-5 and TRBJ1-6; D is perhaps TRBD1 (5 bases). The germline CDR1 and CDR2 sequences are SGHKS and YYEKEE (reference sequence). The CDR3 has 15 amino acids. V was cut by 0 bases and J by 5 bases, with 9 bases left in between. Here the CDR3 DNA reads TGTGCCAGCAGCTTGGGGCCAGGGCATAATTCACCCCTCCACTTT. It translates to CASSLGPGHNSPLHF. Full variable domain (remainder filled in from reference TRBV5-5 and TRBJ1-6): DAGVTQSPTHLIKTRGQQVTLRCSPISGHKSVSWYQQVLGQGPQFIFQYYEKEERGRGNFPDRFSARQFPNYSSELNVNALLLGDSALYLCASSLGPGHNSPLHFGNGTRLTVT.

V and J are TRBV19 and TRBJ1-6; tentative D call: TRBD1 (5 bases). Germline V gene lookup returns CDR1 LNHDA and CDR2 SQIVND (reference sequence). Trimming removed 6 bases at V and 6 bases at J, with 12 bases between. The CDR3 has 14 amino acids. This CDR3 is CASRDNPSNSPLHF. CDR3 DNA: TGTGCCAGTAGGGACAACCCGAGTAATTCACCCCTCCACTTT.

The V and J genes are TRBV6-1 and TRBJ1-5; 9 bases agree with TRBD1. The trim removed 1 base at V and 11 bases at J, leaving 6 bases unmatched. The CDR3 spans 14 residues. Germline CDR1 reads MNHNS; CDR2 reads SASEGT. The CDR3, as DNA: TGTGCCAGCAGTGAAGACAGGGGGCTGGGGGCCCAGCATTTT. This gives the protein CASSEDRGLGAQHF.

This clone is labeled medium-sized. The V call is TRBV21-1, the J call TRBJ2-5. TRBV21-1 is termed a pseudogene. This CDR3 region has 13 residues. The CDR3 is CASMGSWTETQYF. In nucleotides, the CDR3 is TGTGCCAGCATGGGCTCTTGGACGGAGACCCAGTACTTC.

The chain employs TRBV4-1 and TRBJ2-7; D call uncertain. The CDR3 is 13 amino acids. Trimming cost V 2 bases and J 4 bases, with 9 bases left between them. CDR1 is MGHRA and CDR2 is YSYEKL in the germline V gene. The CDR3 DNA reads TGCGCCAGCAGCCAACGATTGGGGTACGAGCAGTACTTC. It yields the protein CASSQRLGYEQYF.

The chain has TRBV6-5 and TRBJ2-2; 12 bases fit TRBD2. This CDR3 has 15 amino acids. Germline loops: CDR1 MNHEY, CDR2 SVGAGI. The V and J ends lost 6 bases and 6 bases, in that order; junction bases with no gene match: 5. The CDR3 region is CASRGLAGLAGELFF. The CDR3 bases are TGTGCCAGCAGAGGACTAGCGGGATTGGCCGGGGAGCTGTTTTTT.

The rearrangement joins TRBV6-1 to TRBJ1-5, with D tentatively TRBD1 (5 bases). Germline loops: CDR1 MNHNS, CDR2 SASEGT. Between the trimmed V and J ends, which lost 4 bases and 5 bases, there was a span of 15 bases. The CDR3 is 15 residues long. CDR3 nucleotides: TGTGCCAGCAGTGGAGGAGCAGGGAGCGATCAGCCCCAGCATTTT. Encoded protein: CASSGGAGSDQPQHF.

This chain connects TRBV27 to TRBJ2-7, with D maybe TRBD1 (5 bases). The CDR3 consists of 13 residues. Germline assignment: CDR1 MNHEY and CDR2 SMNVEV (reference sequence). V dropped 6 bases and J dropped 4 bases, with 13 bases sitting between them. CDR3 bases: TGTGCCAGCAGGAAAGGGGAAAGGTACGAGCAGTACTTC. Translation: CASRKGERYEQYF.